The T cell receptor beta chain described here comes from a study of T-cell reconstitution after alpha-beta-depleted transplantation in children. The TCRbeta library incorporated unique molecular identifiers. MiXCR, applied by TCRdb to the PCR reads, yields one record per CDR3 protein. The sample consists of hundreds of thousands of distinct CDR3 sequences, 16% of them appearing once. Germline loops: CDR1 SEHNR, CDR2 FQNEAQ (reference sequence). The ends lost 6 bases at V and 3 bases at J; junction bases unmatched: 6. The CDR3 is made up of 14 amino acids. The TCR sequence derives from a human donor who donated a stem cell graft to a child with acute myeloid leukemia. The rearrangement joins TRBV7-9 to TRBJ2-7; 9 bases align to TRBD2. Sequenced here: PBMCs from the stem cell graft donor, sampled from the stem cell graft. CDR3 in DNA: TGTGCCAGCAGACCCGGGACTAGCAGCTACGAGCAGTACTTC. This gives the protein CASRPGTSSYEQYF.